The present entry profiles one TCR beta chain with its context. The sample belongs to a study of blood T cell repertoires in COVID-19. Across the study: Samples of COVID-19 (acute and convalescent) were obtained from the United States, Italy and Spain. Sources were T cells, B-cell-depleted T cells, or PBMCs; the material itself was cDNA or gDNA.

Original handling: From reference gene primer amplification, estimates of nucleated cell counts were derived. The method was immunoSEQ multiplex PCR; TCRdb's version includes in-frame clones alone and lacks a portion of them. V, J and clone size derive from that table, while D and trimming were established from the DNA sequence. This table holds 140,000 or so clones, around 86% found once. CDR1 and CDR2 (germline): MDHEN, SYDVKM. V lost 4 bases and J lost 5, with 14 bases in between. The CDR3 spans 14 residues. This chain joins TRBV28 and TRBJ1-1; unclear D gene. The source is a human donor in a cohort sampled during active COVID-19. Sequencing used peripheral blood. The CDR3 nucleotides are TGTGCCAGCAGTTCCGAGGTAGAATGGACTGAAGCTTTCTTT. This codes for CASSSEVEWTEAFF. The full variable domain, rest sourced from reference TRBV28 and TRBJ1-1, is DVKVTQSSRYLVKRTGEKVFLECVQDMDHENMFWYRQDPGLGLRLIYFSYDVKMKEKGDIPEGYSVSREKKERFSLILESASTNQTSMYLCASSSEVEWTEAFFGQGTRLTVV.